In this sample, the clone carrying this T cell receptor beta chain turned up once. The target antigen is unknown. The sample originates from a study of OX40 agonist ivuxolimab in advanced cancers. Study-wide background: Under the entry rules, prior anti-PD-1, anti-PD-L1 or anti-CTLA-4 therapy was allowed, and roughly 39% had some. Whole-study findings and limits: CD8+ T cells averaged more expanded clones than CD4+.

Sequenced by immunoSEQ multiplex PCR; TCRdb stores in-frame clones only, minus some. Of tens of thousands of clones detected, about 85% appear once; the ten largest clones hold approximately 24%. The sample consisted of CD4+ or CD8+ T cells sorted from blood, taken in a trial of the OX40 agonist ivuxolimab. This TCR was sampled from an adult with an advanced solid tumor such as melanoma, head and neck, liver or kidney cancer.

CDR3 nucleotide sequence: TGTGCCAGCAGCGTAGCTCGGGACTACGTTAGCACAGATACGCAGTATTTT. Translating it yields CASSVARDYVSTDTQYF. V gene TRBV9 combines with J gene TRBJ2-3; 7 bases are a match to TRBD2. This CDR3 is 17 amino acids long. Germline CDR1 reads SGDLS; CDR2 reads YYNGEE. The V gene end was trimmed by 0 bases and the J gene end by 0 bases; junction bases not matched to a gene: 7.